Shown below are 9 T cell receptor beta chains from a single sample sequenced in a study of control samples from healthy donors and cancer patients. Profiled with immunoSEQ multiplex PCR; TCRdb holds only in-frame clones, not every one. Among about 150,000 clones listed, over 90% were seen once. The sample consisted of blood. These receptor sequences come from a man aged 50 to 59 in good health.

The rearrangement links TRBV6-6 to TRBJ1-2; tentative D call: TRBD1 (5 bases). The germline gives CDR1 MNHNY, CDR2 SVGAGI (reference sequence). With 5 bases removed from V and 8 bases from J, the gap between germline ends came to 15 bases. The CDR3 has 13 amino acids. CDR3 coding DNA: TGTGCCAGCAGTGGCCAGGGTACCTACGGCTACACCTTC. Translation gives CASSGQGTYGYTF.

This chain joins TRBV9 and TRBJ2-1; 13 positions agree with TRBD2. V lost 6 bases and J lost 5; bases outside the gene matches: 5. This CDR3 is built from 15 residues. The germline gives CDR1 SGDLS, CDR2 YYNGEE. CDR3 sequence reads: CASNGLAGVHNEQFF. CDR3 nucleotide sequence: TGTGCCAGCAACGGACTAGCGGGGGTCCACAATGAGCAGTTCTTC.

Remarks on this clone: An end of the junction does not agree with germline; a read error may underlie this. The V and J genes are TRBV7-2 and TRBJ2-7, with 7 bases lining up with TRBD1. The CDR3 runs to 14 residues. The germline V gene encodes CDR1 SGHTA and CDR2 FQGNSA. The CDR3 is CASSVAGGPYEQYF. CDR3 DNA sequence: TGTGCCAGCAGCGTAGCAGGGGGTCCCTACGAGCAGTACTTC.

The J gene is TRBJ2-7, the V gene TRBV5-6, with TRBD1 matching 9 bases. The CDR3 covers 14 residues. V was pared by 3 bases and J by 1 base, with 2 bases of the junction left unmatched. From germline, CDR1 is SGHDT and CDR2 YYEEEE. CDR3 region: CASSSDRGSYEQYF. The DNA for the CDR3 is TGTGCCAGCAGCTCTGACAGGGGGTCCTACGAGCAGTACTTC.

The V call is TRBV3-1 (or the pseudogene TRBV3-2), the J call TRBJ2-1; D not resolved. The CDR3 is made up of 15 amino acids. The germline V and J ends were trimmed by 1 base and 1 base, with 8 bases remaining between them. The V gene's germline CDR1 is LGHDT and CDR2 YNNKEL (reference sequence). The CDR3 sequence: CASSQAWRSYNEQFF. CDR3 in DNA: TGTGCCAGCAGCCAAGCCTGGCGGTCCTACAATGAGCAGTTCTTC.

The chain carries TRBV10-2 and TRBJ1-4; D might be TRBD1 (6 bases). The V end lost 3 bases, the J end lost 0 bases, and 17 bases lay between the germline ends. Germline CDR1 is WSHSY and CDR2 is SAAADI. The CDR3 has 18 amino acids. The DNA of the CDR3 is TGCGCCAGCAGTGATATTGGGATAGGGGGGACAACTAATGAAAAACTGTTTTTT. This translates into CASSDIGIGGTTNEKLFF.

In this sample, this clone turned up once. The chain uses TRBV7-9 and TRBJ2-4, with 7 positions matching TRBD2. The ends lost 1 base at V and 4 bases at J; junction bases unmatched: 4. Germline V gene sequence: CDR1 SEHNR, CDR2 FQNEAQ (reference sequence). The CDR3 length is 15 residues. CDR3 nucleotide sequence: TGTGCCAGCAGCTTAGGGGCTAGCGGAAAAAACATTCAGTACTTC. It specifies CASSLGASGKNIQYF.

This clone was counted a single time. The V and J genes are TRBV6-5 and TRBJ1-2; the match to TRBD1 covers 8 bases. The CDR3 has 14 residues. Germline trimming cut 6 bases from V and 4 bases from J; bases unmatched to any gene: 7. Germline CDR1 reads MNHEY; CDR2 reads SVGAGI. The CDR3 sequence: CASSDGTGGYGYTF. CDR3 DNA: TGTGCCAGCAGCGACGGCACAGGGGGCTATGGCTACACCTTC.

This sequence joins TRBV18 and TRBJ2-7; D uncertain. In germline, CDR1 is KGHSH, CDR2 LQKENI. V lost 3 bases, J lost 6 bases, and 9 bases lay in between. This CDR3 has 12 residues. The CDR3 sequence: CASSPQNREQYF. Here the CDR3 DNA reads TGTGCCAGCTCACCTCAGAATCGCGAGCAGTACTTC.